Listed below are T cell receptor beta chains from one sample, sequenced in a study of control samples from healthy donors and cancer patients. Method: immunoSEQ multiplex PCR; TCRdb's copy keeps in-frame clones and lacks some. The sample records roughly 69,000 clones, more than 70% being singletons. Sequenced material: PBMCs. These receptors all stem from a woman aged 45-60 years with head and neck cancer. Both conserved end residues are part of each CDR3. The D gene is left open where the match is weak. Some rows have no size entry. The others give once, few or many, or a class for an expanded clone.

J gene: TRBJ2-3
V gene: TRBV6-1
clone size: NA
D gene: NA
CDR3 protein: CASSEGSRTDTQYF
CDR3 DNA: TGTGCCAGCAGTGAAGGGAGTAGGACAGATACGCAGTATTTT

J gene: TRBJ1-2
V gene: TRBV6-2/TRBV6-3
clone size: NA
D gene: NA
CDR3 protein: CASSYERLPYGYTF
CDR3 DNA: TGTGCCAGCAGTTACGAGAGACTGCCCTATGGCTACACCTTC

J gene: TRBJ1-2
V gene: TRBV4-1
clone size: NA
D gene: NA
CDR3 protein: CASSGRTVEYGYTF
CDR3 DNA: TGCGCCAGCAGCGGCCGGACAGTAGAATATGGCTACACCTTC

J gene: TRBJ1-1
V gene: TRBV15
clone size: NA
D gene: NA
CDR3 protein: CATSRDYQDRAEAFF
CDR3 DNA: TGTGCCACCAGCAGAGATTATCAGGACCGGGCTGAAGCTTTCTTT

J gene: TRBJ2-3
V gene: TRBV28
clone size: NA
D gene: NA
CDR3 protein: CASSETGRRYF
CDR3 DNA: TGTGCCAGCAGTGAGACGGGGAGGAGGTATTTT

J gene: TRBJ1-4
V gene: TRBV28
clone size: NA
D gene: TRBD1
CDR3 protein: CASSLFGDRNEKLFF
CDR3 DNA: TGTGCCAGCAGTTTATTTGGGGACAGAAATGAAAAACTGTTTTTT

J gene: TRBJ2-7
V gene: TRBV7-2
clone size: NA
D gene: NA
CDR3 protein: CASSLVGTGASHEQYF
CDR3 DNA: TGTGCCAGCAGCTTAGTGGGGACCGGGGCTTCCCACGAGCAGTACTTC

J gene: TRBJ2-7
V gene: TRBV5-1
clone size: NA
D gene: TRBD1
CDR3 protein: CASSPGGGTGAEQYF
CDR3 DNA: TGCGCCAGCAGCCCGGGGGGAGGGACAGGGGCTGAGCAGTACTTC

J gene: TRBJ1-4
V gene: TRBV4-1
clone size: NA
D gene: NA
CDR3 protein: CASSTGRTNEKLFF
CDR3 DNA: TGCGCCAGCAGTACCGGACGGACGAATGAAAAACTGTTTTTT

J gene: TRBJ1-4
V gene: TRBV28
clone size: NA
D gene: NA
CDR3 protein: CASSLYDKKLFF
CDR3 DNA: TGTGCCAGCAGTTTATACGATAAAAAACTGTTTTTT

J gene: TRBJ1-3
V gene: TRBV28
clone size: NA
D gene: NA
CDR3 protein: CASNQRGAGNTIYF
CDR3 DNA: TGTGCCAGCAACCAAAGAGGGGCTGGAAACACCATATATTTT

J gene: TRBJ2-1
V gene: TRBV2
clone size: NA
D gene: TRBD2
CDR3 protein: CASSPTSGGNNEQFF
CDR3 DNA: TGTGCCAGCAGCCCCACTAGCGGGGGTAACAATGAGCAGTTCTTC

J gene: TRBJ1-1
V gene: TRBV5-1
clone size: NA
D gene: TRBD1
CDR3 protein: CASAGTVNTEAFF
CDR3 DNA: TGCGCCAGCGCGGGGACAGTGAACACTGAAGCTTTCTTT

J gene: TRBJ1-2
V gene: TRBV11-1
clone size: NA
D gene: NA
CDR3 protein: CASRQSTGRGYTF
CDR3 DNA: TGTGCCAGCAGGCAAAGCACAGGTCGTGGCTACACCTTC

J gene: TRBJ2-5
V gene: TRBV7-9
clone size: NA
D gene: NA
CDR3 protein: CASSFYPSSPETQYF
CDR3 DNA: TGTGCCAGCAGCTTTTACCCCTCGTCTCCGGAGACCCAGTACTTC

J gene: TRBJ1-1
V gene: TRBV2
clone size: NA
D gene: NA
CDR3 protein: CASSRRDGQRSEAFF
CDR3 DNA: TGTGCCAGCAGTCGCCGGGACGGCCAACGCAGTGAAGCTTTCTTT

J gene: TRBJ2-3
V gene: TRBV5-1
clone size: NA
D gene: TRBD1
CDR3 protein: CASSYGQGADTQYF
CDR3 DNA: TGCGCCAGCAGCTATGGACAGGGGGCAGATACGCAGTATTTT

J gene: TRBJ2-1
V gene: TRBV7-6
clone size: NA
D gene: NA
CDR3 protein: CASSLRLDYNEQFF
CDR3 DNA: TGTGCCAGCAGCTTGCGGCTAGATTACAATGAGCAGTTCTTC

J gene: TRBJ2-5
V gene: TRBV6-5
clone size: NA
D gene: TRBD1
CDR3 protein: CASSGGTGGARYF
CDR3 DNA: TGTGCCAGCAGCGGCGGGACAGGGGGGGCCCGGTACTTC

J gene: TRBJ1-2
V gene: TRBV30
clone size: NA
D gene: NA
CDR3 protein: CASYLGRYYGYTF
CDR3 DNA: TGTGCCTCCTACCTGGGGCGATACTATGGCTACACCTTC

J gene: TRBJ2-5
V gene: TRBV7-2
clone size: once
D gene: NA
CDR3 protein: CASSGWAGAGETQYF
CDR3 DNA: TGTGCCAGCAGCGGATGGGCAGGGGCCGGGGAGACCCAGTACTTC

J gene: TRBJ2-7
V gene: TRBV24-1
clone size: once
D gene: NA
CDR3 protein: CATSDRRGSEQYF
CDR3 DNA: TGTGCCACCAGTGATCGGAGGGGGAGCGAGCAGTACTTC

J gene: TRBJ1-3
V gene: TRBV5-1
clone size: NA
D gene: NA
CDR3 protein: CASSLEVGNSGNTIYF
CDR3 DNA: TGCGCCAGCAGCTTGGAAGTAGGAAACTCTGGAAACACCATATATTTT

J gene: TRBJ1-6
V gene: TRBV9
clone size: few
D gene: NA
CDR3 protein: CASSVDGRGYNSPLHF
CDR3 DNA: TGTGCCAGCAGCGTAGACGGCAGGGGTTATAATTCACCCCTCCACTTT

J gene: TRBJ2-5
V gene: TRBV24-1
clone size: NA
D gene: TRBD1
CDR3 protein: CATSDLKGQKDAARETQYF
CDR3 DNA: TGTGCCACCAGTGATTTGAAGGGACAGAAGGACGCAGCGCGAGAGACCCAGTACTTC

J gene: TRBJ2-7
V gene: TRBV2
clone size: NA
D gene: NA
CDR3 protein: CASSVPVSYEQYF
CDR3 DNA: TGTGCCAGCAGTGTACCAGTCTCCTACGAGCAGTACTTC

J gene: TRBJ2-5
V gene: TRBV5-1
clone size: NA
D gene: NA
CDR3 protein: CASSLAGQPVETQYF
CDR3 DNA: TGCGCCAGCAGCTTGGCGGGCCAGCCGGTGGAGACCCAGTACTTC

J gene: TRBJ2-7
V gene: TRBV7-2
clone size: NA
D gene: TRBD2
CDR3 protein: CASSLPRAGGYYEQYF
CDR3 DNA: TGTGCCAGCAGCTTGCCCCGAGCGGGGGGCTACTACGAGCAGTACTTC

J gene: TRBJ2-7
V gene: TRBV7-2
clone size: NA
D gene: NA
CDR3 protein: CASSRFPYEQYF
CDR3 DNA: TGTGCCAGCAGCCGCTTCCCCTACGAGCAGTACTTC

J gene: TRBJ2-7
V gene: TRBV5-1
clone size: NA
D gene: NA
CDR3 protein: CASKYQGTYEQYF
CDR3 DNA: TGCGCCAGCAAATATCAGGGAACCTACGAGCAGTACTTC

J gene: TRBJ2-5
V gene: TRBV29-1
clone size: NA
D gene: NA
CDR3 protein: CSVRGAVKTQYF
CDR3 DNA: TGCAGCGTTCGGGGGGCGGTGAAGACCCAGTACTTC

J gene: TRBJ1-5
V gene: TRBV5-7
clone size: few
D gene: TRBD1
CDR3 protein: CASSFKKTGRGNQPQHF
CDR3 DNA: TGTGCCAGCAGCTTTAAAAAGACAGGGCGAGGCAATCAGCCCCAGCATTTT

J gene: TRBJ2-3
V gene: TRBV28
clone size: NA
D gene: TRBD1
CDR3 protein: CASSPRGRGTDTQYF
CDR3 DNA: TGTGCCAGCAGCCCAAGGGGGCGCGGGACAGATACGCAGTATTTT

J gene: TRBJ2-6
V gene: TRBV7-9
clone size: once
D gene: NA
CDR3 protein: CASSLARGGANVLTF
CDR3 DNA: TGTGCCAGCAGCTTAGCGCGGGGAGGGGCCAACGTCCTGACTTTC

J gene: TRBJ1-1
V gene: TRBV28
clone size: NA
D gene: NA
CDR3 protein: CASNNRASRTEAFF
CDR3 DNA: TGTGCCAGCAACAATCGGGCTTCTAGGACTGAAGCTTTCTTT

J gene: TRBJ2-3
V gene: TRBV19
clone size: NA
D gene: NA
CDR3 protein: CASSGRQGGSDTQYF
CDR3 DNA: TGTGCCAGCAGCGGGCGACAGGGTGGGTCAGATACGCAGTATTTT

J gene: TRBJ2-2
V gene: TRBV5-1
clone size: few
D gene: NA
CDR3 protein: CASGARSTGELFF
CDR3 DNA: TGCGCCAGCGGGGCCAGGAGCACCGGGGAGCTGTTTTTT

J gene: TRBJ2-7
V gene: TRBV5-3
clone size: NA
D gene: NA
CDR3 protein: CARSLGPWGTPHEQYF
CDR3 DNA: TGTGCCAGAAGCTTGGGTCCCTGGGGGACTCCTCACGAGCAGTACTTC

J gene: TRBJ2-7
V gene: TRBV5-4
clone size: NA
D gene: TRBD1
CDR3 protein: CASSSTGQGAGEQYF
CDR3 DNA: TGTGCCAGCAGCTCCACGGGACAGGGGGCGGGGGAGCAGTACTTC

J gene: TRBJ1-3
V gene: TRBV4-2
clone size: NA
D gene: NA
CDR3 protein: CASSQGVGPGNTIYF
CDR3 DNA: TGTGCCAGCAGCCAAGGGGTGGGCCCTGGAAACACCATATATTTT

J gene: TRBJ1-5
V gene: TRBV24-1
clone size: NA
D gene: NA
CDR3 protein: CATSEGTRKYSNQPQHF
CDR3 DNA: TGTGCCACCAGTGAAGGGACAAGAAAATATAGCAATCAGCCCCAGCATTTT

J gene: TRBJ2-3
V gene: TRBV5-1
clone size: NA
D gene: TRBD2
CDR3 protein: CASSSGLAGGFSTDTQYF
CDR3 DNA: TGCGCCAGCAGCTCGGGACTAGCGGGGGGCTTTAGCACAGATACGCAGTATTTT

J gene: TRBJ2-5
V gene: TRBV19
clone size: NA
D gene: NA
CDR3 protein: CASSIKGRETQYF
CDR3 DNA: TGTGCCAGTAGTATAAAGGGCCGGGAGACCCAGTACTTC

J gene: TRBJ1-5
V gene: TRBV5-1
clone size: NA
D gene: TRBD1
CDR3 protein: CASSLAKRDRERNQPQHF
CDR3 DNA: TGCGCCAGCAGCTTGGCCAAGAGAGACAGGGAGCGCAATCAGCCCCAGCATTTT

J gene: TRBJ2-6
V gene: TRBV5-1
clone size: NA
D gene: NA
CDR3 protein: CASSTSVDMDASNSGANVLTF
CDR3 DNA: TGCGCCAGCAGCACCAGTGTGGACATGGACGCCTCAAACTCTGGGGCCAACGTCCTGACTTTC

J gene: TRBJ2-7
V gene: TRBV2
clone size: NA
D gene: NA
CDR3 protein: CASSGLGRGSSYEQYF
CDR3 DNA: TGTGCCAGCAGTGGGTTGGGGCGGGGCAGCTCCTACGAGCAGTACTTC

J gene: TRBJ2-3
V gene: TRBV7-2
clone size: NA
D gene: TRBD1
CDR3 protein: CASSRQGLTDTQYF
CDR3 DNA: TGTGCCAGCAGTCGACAGGGGTTAACAGATACGCAGTATTTT

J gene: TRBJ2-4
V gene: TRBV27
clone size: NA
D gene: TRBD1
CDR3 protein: CASSPRDRGAKNIQYF
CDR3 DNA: TGTGCCAGCAGTCCTCGAGACAGGGGAGCCAAAAACATTCAGTACTTC

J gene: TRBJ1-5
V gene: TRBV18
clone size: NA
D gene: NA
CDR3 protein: CASSPGGSSNQPQHF
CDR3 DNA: TGTGCCAGCTCCCCCGGGGGATCTAGCAATCAGCCCCAGCATTTT